What follows are 7 T cell receptor beta chains derived from one specimen sequenced in a study of Ad26.COV2.S vaccination and SARS-CoV-2 variants. Method: immunoSEQ multiplex PCR; TCRdb's copy keeps in-frame clones and lacks some. The sample records 400,000 or so clones, 75% to 90% being singletons. This sample's treatment: over 15 received Ad26.COV2.S at low or high dose, single or two shots; about 5 received placebo; per-sample allocation not given. The samples were gathered on day 63 after the first injection of vaccine or placebo. Sequenced here: peripheral blood, sampled in a trial of Ad26.COV2.S vaccine versus placebo. Receptors were obtained from a person aged 18-60 years who received the Ad26.COV2.S COVID-19 vaccine or a placebo.

Details on this clone: The same CDR3 is also encoded by other DNA sequences in this sample. The chain employs TRBV15 and TRBJ2-5; possibly TRBD1 for D (6 bases). Germline loops: CDR1 LNHNV, CDR2 YYDKDF (reference sequence). V was clipped by 2 bases and J by 0 bases, with 7 bases between them. The CDR3 covers 14 residues. DNA of the CDR3: TGTGCCACCAGCAGATCAGGGGACCAAGAGACCCAGTACTTC. This translates into CATSRSGDQETQYF.

V and J are TRBV6-2 or TRBV6-3 and TRBJ2-5; D possibly uses TRBD1 or TRBD2 (5 bases each). This CDR3 region has 15 residues. V lost 5 bases and J lost 5, with 18 bases in between. Germline lookup yields CDR1 MNHEY and CDR2 SVGEGT. The CDR3 DNA is TGTGCCAGCAGTCCCGGGACGTCCTTCTTGGAGACCCAGTACTTC. This codes for CASSPGTSFLETQYF.

The V and J genes are TRBV2 and TRBJ1-1; D is perhaps TRBD1 (6 bases). The germline CDR1 and CDR2 sequences are SNHLY and FYNNEI. This CDR3 has 16 amino acids. Trimming stripped 2 bases from V and 3 bases from J, with 16 bases between. In DNA form, the CDR3 reads TGTGCCAGCAGTGAAATCGGGGGGCTGGTGCACACTGAAGCTTTCTTT. Translation: CASSEIGGLVHTEAFF.

The rearrangement links TRBV9 to TRBJ2-5; 11 positions agree with TRBD2. V was pared by 0 bases and J by 2 bases, with 9 bases of the junction left unmatched. The CDR3 length is 18 residues. Germline V gene data show CDR1 as SGDLS and CDR2 as YYNGEE. This CDR3 reads CASSVALTGTSGQETQYF. The CDR3, as DNA: TGTGCCAGCAGCGTAGCCCTGACGGGGACTAGCGGACAAGAGACCCAGTACTTC.

The rearrangement links TRBV4-3 to TRBJ1-2, with 8 bases identical to TRBD1. This CDR3 contains 16 residues. V gave up 1 base and J gave up 3 bases; unmatched junction bases: 7. In germline, CDR1 is LGHNA, CDR2 YSLEER. Written as DNA, the CDR3 is TGCGCCAGCAGCCAAGCCGCGGACAGGGACGACTATGGCTACACCTTC. Protein product: CASSQAADRDDYGYTF.

The gene calls are TRBV5-6 and TRBJ2-7; possibly TRBD1 for D (6 bases). CDR1 is SGHDT and CDR2 is YYEEEE in the germline V gene. V lost 3 bases and J lost 3, with 10 bases in between. The CDR3 is made up of 13 amino acids. CDR3 sequence reads: CASSWGQNYEQYF. The CDR3, as DNA: TGTGCCAGCAGCTGGGGACAAAACTACGAGCAGTACTTC.

This chain joins TRBV6-6 and TRBJ1-5, with TRBD1 identical over 9 bases. The germline V gene encodes CDR1 MNHNY and CDR2 SVGAGI (reference sequence). V shed 2 bases and J 11 bases; nucleotides not matched to a gene: 7. The CDR3 spans 14 residues. The CDR3 reads CASSYGTGPSTQHF. For the CDR3, the DNA is TGTGCCAGCAGTTACGGGACAGGGCCAAGTACCCAGCATTTT.